This T cell receptor beta chain stems from a study of molecular identifiers for immune sequencing clone quantification listed by TCRdb under 2018. For context, the study as a whole: For a replicate experiment, the RNA from either about 20,000 or 100,000 naive CD8 T cells was divided into five aliquots, and four of those aliquots went on to sequencing. The study was a methods study using CD8 T cells to benchmark molecular-identifier clustering-based TCR repertoire sequencing (MIDCIRS) and TCR RNA copy counting. Summary of the overall study and its limitations: When barcode sub-clustering was not used, chimeric consensus sequences inflated TCR diversity, with chimeras reaching as high as 47%. Spiked-in Jurkat TCR RNA equivalent to a single cell was reported to be detectable even among 850,000 to 1,000,000 naive CD8 T cells. In CMV-specific effector cells, clones with more than 20 RNA copies contained over 97% of molecules, whereas in naive cells such clones contained under 1% of molecules. Identical TCR molecules sharing a barcode could cause highly expanded clone sizes to be underestimated. Spiked-in Jurkat TCR RNA (approximately 9 copies' worth), which is not part of the donor repertoire, was contained in the naive libraries. Modeling estimated 3 to 3.5 recovered TCR RNA copies per cell, compared with about ten by digital PCR, which implies around 30% capture efficiency.

There are 17 amino acids in the CDR3, from cysteine to phenylalanine inclusive. CDR3 DNA is the only sequence kept; it has 51 bases, read in frame from the first base. Relative to germline, V is 6 bases shorter and J is 0 bases shorter, with 18 bases between their ends. This clonotype was picked up many times. There is no known antigen for this receptor. No much larger clone is present one base from it, and per-base qualities are unavailable. Library preparation was by PCR. Reads for this sample came from an Illumina HiSeq 4000. Bulk TCR libraries were generated as previously described, with the TCR primers listed in Table S5 used. Total RNA was purified with the Qiagen AllPrep DNA/RNA kit. Before analysis, reads from multiple sequencing runs of the same library were pooled. In the paper's pipeline: Reads were retained only if the reads had an exact TCR constant sequence, and the retained reads were trimmed to 150 nt and grouped according to their 12-nt molecular barcodes. Reads in each barcode group were sub-clustered using a 15% Levenshtein threshold, and a quality-weighted consensus sequence was built for each RNA molecule. Non-functional sequences were excluded, and lower-count sequences lying one edit away from another sequence were also excluded. Based on fitting two negative binomial distributions, any barcode sub-cluster with under 20% of the maximum read count was discarded. The public reads were quality trimmed at Q25 with fastp and then assembled into clones with MiXCR by TCRdb, keeping productive beta chains. Every distinct CDR3 protein forms one entry, paired with its most common genes and DNA. V and J calls and clone size were set by TCRdb, not the authors. For this sample there are 70,000 to 95,000 distinct CDR3 sequences; 15% to 20% appear just once. The ten largest clones add up to around 0.91% of the sample.

Naive CD8 T cell libraries were made from 20,000 to 1,000,000 sorted cells using 10%, 30% or 50% of purified RNA. Naive CD8 T cells, defined as CD8+CD4-CCR7+CD45RA+, were FACS-sorted into RLT Plus buffer on a BD FACSAria II. Detection sensitivity was tested by spiking Jurkat RNA equal to some 11 TCR copies' worth into samples containing roughly 17,000-1,100,000 naive CD8 T cells. Enrichment of CD8 T cells was done with RosetteSep CD8+ T Cell Enrichment Cocktail plus Ficoll-Paque, and ACK red cell lysis came afterward. This TCR derives from a human donor in good health. Some libraries in this study had Jurkat cell RNA spiked in. Input material: naive CD8+ T cells from blood, with Jurkat cell RNA spiked in. The meaning of the sample's cell subset or site label: FACS-sorted CD8+CD4-CCR7+CD45RA+ naive T cells. The rearranged chain carries TRBV12-3 or TRBV12-4 and TRBJ1-5; a weak D assignment points to TRBD1 (6 bases agree). The CDR3 amino acid sequence is: CASREGGGAYSNQPQHF. The nucleotides read TGTGCCAGCAGAGAAGGCGGGGGGGCCTATAGCAATCAGCCCCAGCATTTT.